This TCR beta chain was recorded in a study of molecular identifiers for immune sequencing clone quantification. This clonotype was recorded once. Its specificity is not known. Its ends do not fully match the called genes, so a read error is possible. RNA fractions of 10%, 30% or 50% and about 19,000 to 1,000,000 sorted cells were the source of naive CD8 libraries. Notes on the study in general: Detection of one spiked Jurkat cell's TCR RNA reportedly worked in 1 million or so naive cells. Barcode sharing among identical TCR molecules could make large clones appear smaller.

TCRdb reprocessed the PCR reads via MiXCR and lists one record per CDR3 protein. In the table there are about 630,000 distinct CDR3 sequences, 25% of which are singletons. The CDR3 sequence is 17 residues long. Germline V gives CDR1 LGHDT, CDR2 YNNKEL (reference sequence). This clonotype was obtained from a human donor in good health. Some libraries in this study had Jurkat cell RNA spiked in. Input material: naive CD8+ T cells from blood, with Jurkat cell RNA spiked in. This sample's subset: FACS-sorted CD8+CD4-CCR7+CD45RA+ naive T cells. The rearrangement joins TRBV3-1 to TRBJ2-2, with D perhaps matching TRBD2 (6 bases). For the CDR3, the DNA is TGTGCCAGCAGCCAAGATTACCCCGGGAGTCTTACCGGGGCGCTGTTTTTT. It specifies CASSQDYPGSLTGALFF. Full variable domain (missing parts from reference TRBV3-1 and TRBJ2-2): DTAVSQTPKYLVTQMGNDKSIKCEQNLGHDTMYWYKQDSKKFLKIMFSYNNKELIINETVPNRFSPKSPDKAHLNLHINSLELGDSAVYFCASSQDYPGSLTGALFFGEGSRLTVL.